A selection of T cell receptor beta chains follows, all from one sample in a study of cytomegalovirus exposure and HLA in healthy donors. Method: immunoSEQ multiplex PCR; TCRdb's copy keeps in-frame clones and lacks some. Among fewer than 250,000 clones listed, around 88% were seen once. What was sequenced was PBMCs. All receptors come from a woman under 30 in good health and CMV-seronegative. Each CDR3 is given with its conserved first and last residue. D genes are given only for firm matches. Not every row has a clone size; where given, it reads once, few, many or a size class.

clone_size j_call d_call v_call cdr3_aa cdr3_nt
once TRBJ1-1 TRBD1 TRBV6-4 CASSPITGANTEAFF TGTGCCAGCAGCCCAATAACAGGGGCGAACACTGAAGCTTTCTTT
- TRBJ1-2 TRBD1 TRBV6-1 CASSEEGTGGYGYTF TGTGCCAGCAGTGAAGAGGGGACAGGGGGCTATGGCTACACCTTC
- TRBJ2-3 - TRBV30 CAWSVRRGLYDTQYF TGTGCCTGGAGTGTCCGGCGGGGGCTATATGATACGCAGTATTTT
- TRBJ2-1 TRBD2 TRBV5-4 CASSLAASGGYNEQFF TGTGCCAGCAGCTTGGCTGCTAGCGGGGGATACAATGAGCAGTTCTTC
- TRBJ1-2 - TRBV7-9 CASSLADGGYGYTF TGTGCCAGCAGCTTAGCCGACGGGGGCTATGGCTACACCTTC
- TRBJ1-5 - TRBV19 CASSEYQPLQGNNQPQHF TGTGCCAGTAGCGAATACCAACCGTTACAGGGTAACAATCAGCCCCAGCATTTT
- TRBJ1-2 - TRBV15 CATSMVAGPYGYTF TGTGCCACCAGCATGGTGGCGGGCCCCTATGGCTACACCTTC
- TRBJ2-1 - TRBV10-3 CAIRNSTGNEQFF TGTGCCATCAGGAACTCGACAGGCAATGAGCAGTTCTTC
- TRBJ1-4 TRBD1 TRBV28 CASSTSGQEINEKLFF TGTGCCAGCAGTACCTCCGGACAGGAGATCAATGAAAAACTGTTTTTT
- TRBJ2-5 TRBD2 TRBV4-2 CASSQEVGGGYDQAQYF TGTGCCAGCAGCCAAGAGGTGGGCGGGGGGTACGATCAGGCCCAGTACTTC
few TRBJ2-7 - TRBV5-6 CASSLGQFHYEQYF TGTGCCAGCAGCTTGGGACAGTTCCACTACGAGCAGTACTTC
once TRBJ2-5 TRBD2 TRBV2 CASSELAGQETQYF TGTGCCAGCAGTGAACTAGCGGGGCAAGAGACCCAGTACTTC
- TRBJ2-5 TRBD2 TRBV7-2 CASTYTSGEETQYF TGTGCCAGCACCTACACTAGCGGGGAAGAGACCCAGTACTTC
- TRBJ2-1 - TRBV25-1 CASSGISFPYNEQFF TGTGCCAGCAGTGGTATAAGCTTTCCCTACAATGAGCAGTTCTTC
few TRBJ2-3 - TRBV27 CASSAIPSGFIATGTQYF TGTGCCAGCAGTGCAATCCCGAGCGGATTTATCGCCACGGGCACGCAGTATTTT
- TRBJ2-3 TRBD2 TRBV5-4 CASSLVLAGTDTQYF TGTGCCAGCAGCTTGGTCCTAGCGGGCACAGATACGCAGTATTTT
once TRBJ2-5 - TRBV30 CAWSTPGRETQYF TGTGCCTGGAGTACCCCAGGCCGAGAGACCCAGTACTTC
- TRBJ1-2 - TRBV5-4 CASSRDKNYGYTF TGTGCCAGCAGCCGCGACAAGAACTATGGCTACACCTTC
- TRBJ1-1 - TRBV5-4 CASSWGTPGYTEAFF TGTGCCAGCAGCTGGGGGACACCGGGGTACACTGAAGCTTTCTTT
- TRBJ1-1 - TRBV6-5 CASSYSENSNRAFF TGTGCCAGCAGTTACTCTGAAAACTCGAATCGAGCTTTCTTT
- TRBJ1-1 TRBD1 TRBV4-1 CASSQSSLGTGGFSAFF TGCGCCAGCAGCCAAAGTTCACTCGGGACAGGGGGATTTTCAGCTTTCTTT
- TRBJ1-5 - TRBV7-8 CASSLQGYQPQHF TGTGCCAGCAGCTTGCAGGGTTATCAGCCCCAGCATTTT
once TRBJ1-2 - TRBV13 CASSFRQREYGYTF TGTGCCAGCAGCTTTCGACAGCGGGAGTATGGCTACACCTTC
- TRBJ2-7 TRBD2 TRBV6-6 CASSYSGLAGDEQYF TGTGCCAGCAGTTACTCGGGACTAGCGGGAGACGAGCAGTACTTC
- TRBJ2-7 TRBD2 TRBV6-5 CASSAELAGAYEQYF TGTGCCAGCAGTGCGGAGCTAGCGGGAGCCTACGAGCAGTACTTC
- TRBJ1-3 - TRBV4-1 CASSPDSSGNTIYF TGCGCCAGCAGCCCCGACAGCTCTGGAAACACCATATATTTT
- TRBJ1-1 - TRBV11-2 CASSSLGATMTEAFF TGTGCCAGCAGCTCACTTGGTGCAACTATGACTGAAGCTTTCTTT